This TCR beta chain derives from a study of cytomegalovirus exposure and HLA in healthy donors. Study-level points and caveats: Cytomegalovirus association was listed for approximately 160 TCR beta chains.

The primer mix had 60 Vbeta and 13 Jbeta primers. Sequenced by immunoSEQ multiplex PCR; TCRdb stores in-frame clones only, minus some. The sample lists 150,000 or so clones; 70% to 80% were seen once. As to this clone: As yet, its antigen is unknown.

Looked up from germline, CDR1 is SEHNR and CDR2 is FQNEAQ (reference sequence). The CDR3 length is 14 residues. Trimming took 5 bases from V and 4 from J, leaving 12 bases between them. V and J are TRBV7-9 and TRBJ2-1, with D maybe TRBD2 (5 bases). Sequencing used PBMCs. The receptor was isolated from a woman in her forties in good health and CMV-seronegative. The CDR3 DNA sequence: TGTGCCAGCAGCCCCAGTACGGGGTACAATGAGCAGTTCTTC. Its protein is CASSPSTGYNEQFF. Filled out from reference TRBV7-9 and TRBJ2-1, the complete variable domain reads DTGVSQNPRHKITKRGQNVTFRCDPISEHNRLYWYRQTLGQGPEFLTYFQNEAQLEKSRLLSDRFSAERPKGSFSTLEIQRTEQGDSAMYLCASSPSTGYNEQFFGPGTRLTVL.